This TCR beta chain appears in the sequencing data of a study of CD8 T cells in ankylosing spondylitis. TCRdb independently ran MiXCR on the 5' RACE reads; one entry per CDR3 protein. Here the sample spans approximately 220,000 distinct CDR3 sequences, about 10% being singletons. Notes on the study in general: A CD8+ phenotype characterized the disease-linked clones, which were relatively rare in peripheral blood. For ankylosing spondylitis blood, a TCR beta motif of seven to nine highly homologous variants appeared characteristic. Several of the motif variants were reported before in synovial fluid and blood from reactive arthritis. According to the report, clones linked to the disease were significantly enriched in matched synovial fluid samples taken from ankylosing spondylitis patients.

This clonotype was counted a few times. The antigen remains unidentified. Sequencing input: blood, either unsorted or a sorted T cell fraction (not recorded which). The sequence came from a male donor with ankylosing spondylitis or in good health (not recorded which).

The CDR3 sequence is CASSANPQIKPQHF. CDR3 DNA: TGTGCCAGCAGCGCCAATCCTCAAATCAAGCCCCAGCATTTT. This rearrangement joins TRBV27 to TRBJ1-5, with D uncertain. Germline V gene lookup returns CDR1 MNHEY and CDR2 SMNVEV (reference sequence). This CDR3 is built from 14 residues. Trimming took 6 bases from V and 8 from J, leaving 17 bases between them.